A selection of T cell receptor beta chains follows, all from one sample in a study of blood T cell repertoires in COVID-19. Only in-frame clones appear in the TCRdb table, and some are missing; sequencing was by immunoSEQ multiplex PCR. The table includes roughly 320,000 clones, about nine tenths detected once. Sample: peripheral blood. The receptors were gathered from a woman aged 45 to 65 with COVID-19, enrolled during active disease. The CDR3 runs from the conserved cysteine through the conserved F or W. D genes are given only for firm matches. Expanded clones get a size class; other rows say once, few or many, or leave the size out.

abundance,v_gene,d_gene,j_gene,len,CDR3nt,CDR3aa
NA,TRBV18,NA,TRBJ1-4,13,TGTGCCAGCTCACCAGGGGGCGGAGAAAAACTGTTTTTT,CASSPGGGEKLFF
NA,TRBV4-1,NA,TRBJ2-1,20,TGCGCCAGCAGCCAAGCCCCCGGCCAGGGGAGTTTAATCTCCTACAATGAGCAGTTCTTC,CASSQAPGQGSLISYNEQFF
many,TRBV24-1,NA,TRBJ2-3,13,TGTGCCACCAGTGAGGGCAGCACAGATACGCAGTATTTT,CATSEGSTDTQYF
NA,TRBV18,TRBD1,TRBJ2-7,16,TGTGCCAGCTCACCACCATACGGGACAGGGGGCTTCGAGCAGTACTTC,CASSPPYGTGGFEQYF
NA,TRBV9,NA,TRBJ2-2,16,TGTGCCAGCAGCGTAGCTTTGGACCCCCGGGGCGGGGAGCTGTTTTTT,CASSVALDPRGGELFF
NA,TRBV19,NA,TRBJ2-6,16,TGTGCCAGTAGTCGGGCGGCAGGGGCTGGGGCCAACGTCCTGACTTTC,CASSRAAGAGANVLTF
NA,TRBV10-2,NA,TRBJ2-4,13,TGCGCCAGCAGCCAGGAGTCGGGGAACATTCAGTACTTC,CASSQESGNIQYF
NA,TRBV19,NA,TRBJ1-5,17,TGTGCCAGTAGTATAGATCCGACGAGGAATAGCAATCAGCCCCAGCATTTT,CASSIDPTRNSNQPQHF
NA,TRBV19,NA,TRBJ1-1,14,TGTGCCAGTAAGCTGACAGAAGCTAGCACTGAAGCTTTCTTT,CASKLTEASTEAFF
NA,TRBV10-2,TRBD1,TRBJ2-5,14,TGCGCCAGCTGGGACAGGGAATACCAAGAGACCCAGTACTTC,CASWDREYQETQYF
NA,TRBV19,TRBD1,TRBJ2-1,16,TGTGCCAGTAGTATAGATCCGGCCGGGACAGGGAATGAGCAGTTCTTC,CASSIDPAGTGNEQFF
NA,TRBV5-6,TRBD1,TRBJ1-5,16,TGTGCCAGCAGCAGTAGCAGGGGGCGCGGCAATCAGCCCCAGCATTTT,CASSSSRGRGNQPQHF
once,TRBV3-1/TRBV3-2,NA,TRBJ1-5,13,TGTGCCAGCAGCCAAGTCAGAAATCAGCCCCAGCATTTT,CASSQVRNQPQHF
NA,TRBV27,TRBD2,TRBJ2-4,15,TGTGCCAGCAGCCCACGGGGGGGACAAAGAAACATTCAGTACTTC,CASSPRGGQRNIQYF
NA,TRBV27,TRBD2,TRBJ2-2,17,TGTGCCAGCAGTTCGGGACTAGCGGGAGGGCCTGGCGGGGAGCTGTTTTTT,CASSSGLAGGPGGELFF
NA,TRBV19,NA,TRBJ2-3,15,TGTGCCAGTACCTCTGCATTAGTAAACACAGATACGCAGTATTTT,CASTSALVNTDTQYF
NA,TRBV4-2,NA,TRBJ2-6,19,TGTGCCAGCAGCCCGCACAGGGTCGATAAGTACTCTGGGGCCAACGTCCTGACTTTC,CASSPHRVDKYSGANVLTF
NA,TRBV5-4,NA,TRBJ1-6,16,TGTGCCAGCAGGGAAACGGCGACAGGTGTAAATTCACCCCTCCACTTT,CASRETATGVNSPLHF
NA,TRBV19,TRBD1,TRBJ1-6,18,TGTGCCAGTAGTGACCGGGACAGGGAGGTCTTCTATAATTCACCCCTCCACTTT,CASSDRDREVFYNSPLHF
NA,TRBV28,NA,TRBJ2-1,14,TGTGCCAGCAGTGGGAGTACAGACTACAATGAGCAGTTCTTC,CASSGSTDYNEQFF
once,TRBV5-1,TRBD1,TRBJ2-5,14,TGCGCCAGCAGTCGGGGACAGTACCAAGAGACCCAGTACTTC,CASSRGQYQETQYF
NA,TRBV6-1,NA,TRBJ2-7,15,TGTGCCAGCAGTGAAGGGGCTCTAAGCTCCTACGAGCAGTACTTC,CASSEGALSSYEQYF
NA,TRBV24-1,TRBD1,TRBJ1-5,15,TGTGCCACCAGTCCCGGGACAGGGATAGGGCAGCCCCAGCATTTT,CATSPGTGIGQPQHF
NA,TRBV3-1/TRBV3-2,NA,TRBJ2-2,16,TGTGCCAGCAGTCTCCCCCGAACAGGGAACACCGGGGAGCTGTTTTTT,CASSLPRTGNTGELFF
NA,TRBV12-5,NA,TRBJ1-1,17,TGTGCTAGTGGTTTGGCTACGGGAGGGACCATGAACACTGAAGCTTTCTTT,CASGLATGGTMNTEAFF
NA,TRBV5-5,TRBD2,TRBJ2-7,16,TGTGCCAGCAGCTTGAGCGGGACTAGCGGGTTTTACGAGCAGTACTTC,CASSLSGTSGFYEQYF
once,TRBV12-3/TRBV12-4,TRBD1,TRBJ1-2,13,TGTGCCAGCAGCCCCGGGACAGACTATGGCTACACCTTC,CASSPGTDYGYTF
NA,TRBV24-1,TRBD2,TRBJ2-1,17,TGTGCCACCAGTGCCCATGGGACTAGCGGCTCCTACAATGAGCAGTTCTTC,CATSAHGTSGSYNEQFF
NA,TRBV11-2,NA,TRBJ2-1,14,TGTGCCAGCAGCTTAGCCAGAGGGGGAGCTAATCAGTTCTTC,CASSLARGGANQFF
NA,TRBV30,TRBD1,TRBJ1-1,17,TGTGCCTGGAGTGGTGGGCGCTTGGGACAGTCCCGGTCTGAAGCTTTCTTT,CAWSGGRLGQSRSEAFF
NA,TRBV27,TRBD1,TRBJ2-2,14,TGTGCCAGCACTCACAGGGGGCACACCGGGGAGCTGTTTTTT,CASTHRGHTGELFF
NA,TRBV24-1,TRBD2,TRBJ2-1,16,TGTGCCATCCTTCTGGGGAGCGGGAGATTCTACAATGAGCAGTTCTTC,CAILLGSGRFYNEQFF
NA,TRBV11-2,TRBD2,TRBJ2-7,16,TGTGCCAGCAGCTCATATAGCGGGAGGAACTCCTACGAGCAGTACTTC,CASSSYSGRNSYEQYF
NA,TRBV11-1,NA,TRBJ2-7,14,TGTGCCAGCAGCTTAGGGGGGACTTCCTACGAGCAGTACTTC,CASSLGGTSYEQYF
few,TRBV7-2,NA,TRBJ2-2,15,TGTGCCAGCAGCTTAGCGGGAGGATTAACCGGGGAGCTGTTTTTT,CASSLAGGLTGELFF
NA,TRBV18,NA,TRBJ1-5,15,TGTGCCAGCTCTCAAAACAGGGAATACAATCAGCCCCAGCATTTT,CASSQNREYNQPQHF
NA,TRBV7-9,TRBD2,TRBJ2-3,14,TGTGCCAGCAGCATTAGCGGGAGTACAGATACGCAGTATTTT,CASSISGSTDTQYF
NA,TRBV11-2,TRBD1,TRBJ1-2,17,TGTGCCAGCAGCCCCCTCCTACGACAGGGGAATTTCTATGGCTACACCTTC,CASSPLLRQGNFYGYTF
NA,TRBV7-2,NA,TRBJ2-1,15,TGTGCCAGCAGCTACCGTGGGACACTCTGGGATGAGCAGTTCTTC,CASSYRGTLWDEQFF
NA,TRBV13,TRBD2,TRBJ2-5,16,TGTGCCAGCAGCTTAATAGGTAGCGGGAGTGGAGAGACCCAGTACTTC,CASSLIGSGSGETQYF
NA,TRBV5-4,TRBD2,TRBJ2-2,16,TGTGCCAGCAGCTTGCCCGGACTAGCACGCACCGGGGAGCTGTTTTTT,CASSLPGLARTGELFF
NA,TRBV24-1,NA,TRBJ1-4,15,TGTGCCACCAGTGATTCGCGACAGAGGAATGAAAAACTGTTTTTT,CATSDSRQRNEKLFF
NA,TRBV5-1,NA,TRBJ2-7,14,TGCGCCAGCAGCCCTAGGGCTAGCTTACACGAGCAGTACTTC,CASSPRASLHEQYF
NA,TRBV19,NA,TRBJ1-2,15,TGTGCCAGTAGTGCGAGATCGACAGCCAACTATGGCTACACCTTC,CASSARSTANYGYTF
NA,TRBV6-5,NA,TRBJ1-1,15,TGTGCCAGCAGCCCCTCTACTATAATGAACACTGAAGCTTTCTTT,CASSPSTIMNTEAFF
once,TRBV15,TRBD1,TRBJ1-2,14,TGTGCCACCAGCAGACTCTCTGACAGGGATGGCTACACCTTC,CATSRLSDRDGYTF
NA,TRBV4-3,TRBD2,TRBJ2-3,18,TGCGCCAGCAGCCGTCTAACTAGCGGGCTGGTGGGAGGAGATACGCAGTATTTT,CASSRLTSGLVGGDTQYF
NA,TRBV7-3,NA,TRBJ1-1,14,TGTGCCAGCAGCTTAGTCGGACAGAACACTGAAGCTTTCTTT,CASSLVGQNTEAFF
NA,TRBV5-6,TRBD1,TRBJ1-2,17,TGTGCCAGCAGCTTGGGTCCTTGGGACAGAGATTACTATGGCTACACCTTC,CASSLGPWDRDYYGYTF
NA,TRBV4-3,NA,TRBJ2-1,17,TGCGCCAGCAGCCGTGGCGTAAGGGACATGAGCTTGAATGAGCAGTTCTTC,CASSRGVRDMSLNEQFF
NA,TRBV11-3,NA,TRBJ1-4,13,TGTGCCAGCAGCCCCGGGGGAAGTGAAAAACTGTTTTTT,CASSPGGSEKLFF
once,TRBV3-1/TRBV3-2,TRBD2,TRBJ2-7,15,TGTGCCAGCAGCCAAATTAGCGGGAGCCCCTCCGAGCAGTACTTC,CASSQISGSPSEQYF
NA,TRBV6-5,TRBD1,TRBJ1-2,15,TGTGCCAGCAGTTACGCACGGGACAGGGTTAGTGGCTACACCTTC,CASSYARDRVSGYTF
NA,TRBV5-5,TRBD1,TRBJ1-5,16,TGTGCCAGCAGCCCCCGATTGACAGGGGGCCATCAGCCCCAGCATTTT,CASSPRLTGGHQPQHF